This entry lists 20 T cell receptor beta chains sequenced from one sample in a study of blood T cell repertoires in COVID-19. TCRdb keeps only in-frame clones here, not all; method: immunoSEQ multiplex PCR. The table records 250,000 to 350,000 clones, approximately 86% of them present only once. Sequencing was carried out using peripheral blood. The receptors stem from a woman in her twenties or thirties who had recovered from COVID-19.

In DNA form, the CDR3 reads TGTGCCAGCAGCTTCCTCACCGGGGAGCTGTTTTTT. Its translation: CASSFLTGELFF. V and J are TRBV7-2 and TRBJ2-2, with D unresolved. CDR1 and CDR2 from the germline V gene are SGHTA and FQGNSA. CDR3 length: 12 amino acids. Trimming left V 3 bases short and J 4 bases short, with 3 bases between.

The chain couples TRBV5-6 to TRBJ2-7, with 9 bases aligning to TRBD1. This CDR3 is 13 amino acids long. The V and J ends lost 7 bases and 2 bases, in that order; junction bases with no gene match: 4. Germline V gene sequence: CDR1 SGHDT, CDR2 YYEEEE. CDR3 DNA sequence: TGTGCCAGCCAACAGGGGGCTGCCTACGAGCAGTACTTC. Amino acids: CASQQGAAYEQYF.

This chain's CDR3 is CASSEQEGVNTEAFF. The CDR3 DNA is TGCGCCAGCAGTGAACAGGAGGGCGTGAACACTGAAGCTTTCTTT. V usage is TRBV10-2 and J usage is TRBJ1-1, with TRBD1 as a possible D gene (5 bases). CDR3 length equals 15 residues. Germline V CDR1 and CDR2: WSHSY, SAAADI. Between the trimmed V and J ends, which lost 3 bases and 0 bases, there was a span of 11 bases.

The chain joins TRBV5-8 to TRBJ1-1, with 11 positions matching TRBD1. The CDR3 runs 15 residues. Germline CDR1 is SGHTS and CDR2 is YDEGEE. Unmatched junction bases numbered 7, after V lost 4 bases and J lost 5 bases. CDR3 region: CASSTGQGARTEAFF. CDR3 nucleotide sequence: TGTGCCAGCAGCACAGGACAGGGGGCCAGGACTGAAGCTTTCTTT.

The V gene is TRBV5-8, the J gene TRBJ2-3, with TRBD1 matching 12 bases. CDR3 length: 15 amino acids. Trimming cost V 3 bases and J 4 bases; bases outside gene matches: 3. Germline V gives CDR1 SGHTS, CDR2 YDEGEE. This chain's CDR3 is CASSSGTGGADTQYF. The CDR3 DNA sequence: TGTGCCAGCAGCTCCGGGACAGGGGGCGCAGATACGCAGTATTTT. Complete variable domain (other parts from reference TRBV5-8 and TRBJ2-3): EAGVTQSPTHLIKTRGQQATLRCSPISGHTSVYWYQQALGLGLQFLLWYDEGEERNRGNFPPRFSGRQFPNYSSELNVNALELEDSALYLCASSSGTGGADTQYFGPGTRLTVL.

The chain joins TRBV9 to TRBJ2-2, with 15 bases lining up with TRBD2. The J segment lost 4 bases and the V segment lost 0 bases, leaving 1 base of the junction unmatched. The V gene's germline CDR1 is SGDLS and CDR2 YYNGEE. The CDR3 has 17 residues. Written as DNA, the CDR3 is TGTGCCAGCAGCGTAGGGGGACTAGCGGGGGGCACCGGGGAGCTGTTTTTT. Translating gives CASSVGGLAGGTGELFF. Filled out from reference TRBV9 and TRBJ2-2, the complete variable domain reads DSGVTQTPKHLITATGQRVTLRCSPRSGDLSVYWYQQSLDQGLQFLIQYYNGEERAKGNILERFSAQQFPDLHSELNLSSLELGDSALYFCASSVGGLAGGTGELFFGEGSRLTVL.

The chain recombines TRBV7-9 with TRBJ2-2, with 8 bases matching TRBD2. V was clipped by 3 bases and J by 6 bases; unmatched bases: 9. This CDR3 has 16 residues. Germline assignment: CDR1 SEHNR and CDR2 FQNEAQ (reference sequence). In DNA, the CDR3 is TGTGCCAGCAGCTTTTCTTCCAGCGGGAGCGCCGGGGAGCTGTTTTTT. Protein sequence: CASSFSSSGSAGELFF. Full variable domain (missing parts from reference TRBV7-9 and TRBJ2-2): DTGVSQNPRHKITKRGQNVTFRCDPISEHNRLYWYRQTLGQGPEFLTYFQNEAQLEKSRLLSDRFSAERPKGSFSTLEIQRTEQGDSAMYLCASSFSSSGSAGELFFGEGSRLTVL.

J is TRBJ1-2 and V is TRBV6-5, with D tentatively TRBD1 (5 bases). This CDR3 is 16 amino acids long. CDR1 MNHEY and CDR2 SVGAGI come from the germline V gene. V shed 0 bases and J shed 7 bases, with 18 bases lying between them. The CDR3 nucleotides are TGTGCCAGCAGTTACTCGTTCAGGGCAGGTTCTGCTGGCTACACCTTC. This gives the protein CASSYSFRAGSAGYTF.

This clone is a singleton in its sample. V gene TRBV7-3 combines with J gene TRBJ2-3; 9 bases line up with TRBD2. The CDR3 runs 14 residues. V gave up 4 bases and J gave up 4 bases; unmatched junction bases: 3. The germline V gene encodes CDR1 SGHTA and CDR2 FQGTGA. The CDR3 DNA follows: TGTGCCAGCAGCTATGGGACTAGCCCAGATACGCAGTATTTT. Amino acids: CASSYGTSPDTQYF.

This sequence joins TRBV21-1 and TRBJ2-5; the table's D call of TRBD1 was not tested on the DNA. TRBV21-1 is given as a pseudogene. The CDR3 is made up of 14 amino acids. The CDR3 sequence: CASSKALRLETQYF. The CDR3 coding sequence is TGTGCCAGCAGCAAAGCGCTCAGGTTGGAGACCCAGTACTTC.

This clone was observed once. V usage is TRBV25-1 and J usage is TRBJ2-2, with D unresolved. There are 11 residues in the CDR3. V gave up 7 bases and J gave up 4 bases, with 4 bases separating them. Germline CDR1 reads MGHDK; CDR2 reads SYGVNS. CDR3 DNA sequence: TGTGCCAGCACCCTCACCGGGGAGCTGTTTTTT. This codes for CASTLTGELFF.

The chain is built from TRBV30 and TRBJ2-6, with D tentatively TRBD1 (5 bases). Trimming removed 2 bases at V and 2 bases at J, with 10 bases between. Germline V gene data show CDR1 as GTSNPN and CDR2 as SVGIG (reference sequence). CDR3 length: 15 residues. CDR3 residues: CAWSPPGTGANVLTF. The CDR3 DNA reads TGTGCCTGGAGTCCACCAGGGACTGGGGCCAACGTCCTGACTTTC.

This rearrangement joins TRBV30 to TRBJ1-2; 7 nucleotides agree with TRBD1. The CDR3 contains 13 residues. V lost 0 bases to trimming and J lost 14 bases; unmatched junction nucleotides: 12. The germline CDR1 and CDR2 sequences are GTSNPN and SVGIG (reference sequence). The CDR3 sequence: CAWSVPLDRAMTF. In nucleotides, the CDR3 is TGTGCCTGGAGTGTACCCCTTGACAGGGCTATGACCTTC.

The chain's CDR3 is CASSESVGGPQETQYF. The CDR3 region has the DNA TGTGCCAGCAGTGAATCGGTGGGGGGACCCCAAGAGACCCAGTACTTC. This sequence joins TRBV6-1 and TRBJ2-5; possibly TRBD2 for D (6 bases). V dropped 2 bases and J dropped 1 base, with 14 bases sitting between them. Germline lookup yields CDR1 MNHNS and CDR2 SASEGT. The CDR3 is made up of 16 amino acids.

The chain is built from TRBV10-3 and TRBJ1-5, with TRBD1 matching 7 bases. The germline V gene has CDR1 ENHRY and CDR2 SYGVKD. CDR3 length equals 14 residues. The V segment lost 3 bases and the J segment 7 bases; nucleotides outside the gene matches: 6. The CDR3 protein is CAISERQGGQPQHF. CDR3 nucleotide sequence: TGTGCCATCAGTGAAAGACAGGGAGGCCAGCCCCAGCATTTT.

The chain carries TRBV5-8 and TRBJ2-6, with D hard to call. From germline, CDR1 is SGHTS and CDR2 YDEGEE. This CDR3 comprises 13 residues. V lost 5 bases and J lost 4, with 7 bases in between. CDR3 sequence reads: CASRIQGANVLTF. The CDR3 DNA reads as TGTGCCAGCAGAATTCAGGGGGCCAACGTCCTGACTTTC. The entire variable domain, with the rest obtained from reference TRBV5-8 and TRBJ2-6, is as follows: EAGVTQSPTHLIKTRGQQATLRCSPISGHTSVYWYQQALGLGLQFLLWYDEGEERNRGNFPPRFSGRQFPNYSSELNVNALELEDSALYLCASRIQGANVLTFGAGSRLTVL.

This clone has only one observation. This chain links TRBV29-1 with TRBJ2-7; 10 positions match TRBD2. This CDR3 has 13 residues. Trimming cost V 4 bases and J 3 bases; bases outside gene matches: 3. CDR1 and CDR2 from the germline V gene are SQVTM and ANQGSEA. CDR3 loop: CSVGPSGSYEQYF. DNA for the CDR3: TGCAGCGTTGGTCCTAGCGGGAGCTACGAGCAGTACTTC.

This chain connects TRBV18 to TRBJ2-7; the match to TRBD1 covers 7 bases. Germline assignment: CDR1 KGHSH and CDR2 LQKENI. This CDR3 is 15 amino acids long. J lost 4 bases, V lost 1 base, and 7 bases had no gene match. CDR3 sequence reads: CASSPLTGQLYEQYF. The DNA of the CDR3 is TGTGCCAGCTCACCACTCACGGGACAGCTTTACGAGCAGTACTTC. Combining the CDR3 with reference TRBV18 and TRBJ2-7 gives the whole variable domain NAGVMQNPRHLVRRRGQEARLRCSPMKGHSHVYWYRQLPEEGLKFMVYLQKENIIDESGMPKERFSAEFPKEGPSILRIQQVVRGDSAAYFCASSPLTGQLYEQYFGPGTRLTVT.

J is TRBJ1-1 and V is TRBV3-1 (or the pseudogene TRBV3-2); no clear D gene. The V end lost 1 base, the J end lost 3 bases, and 9 bases lay between the germline ends. CDR1 LGHDT and CDR2 YNNKEL come from the germline V gene (reference sequence). The CDR3 length is 14 residues. The CDR3 DNA is TGTGCCAGCAGCCAAGGTTCAGACTACACTGAAGCTTTCTTT. Amino acid sequence: CASSQGSDYTEAFF.

The V call is TRBV3-1 (or the pseudogene TRBV3-2), the J call TRBJ2-7; D ambiguous. Trimming removed 8 bases from V and 0 bases from J, with 14 bases in between. This CDR3 comprises 14 residues. In germline, CDR1 is LGHDT, CDR2 YNNKEL (reference sequence). The CDR3 loop is CASGNPTSSYEQYF. The CDR3 region has the DNA TGTGCCAGCGGTAACCCCACTTCCTCCTACGAGCAGTACTTC.